A selection of T cell receptor beta chains follows, all from one sample in a study of blood T cell repertoires in COVID-19. This table comes from immunoSEQ multiplex PCR, and its TCRdb copy is limited to in-frame clones, with some not included. The sample consists of 130,000 or so clones, 70% to 80% of them appearing once. Sequencing was performed on peripheral blood. These receptors were taken from a woman aged 70-85 years with COVID-19, enrolled during active disease. The CDR3 runs from the conserved cysteine through the conserved F or W. Each record gives: V gene, J gene, D gene, CDR3 length, clone size, CDR3 protein, CDR3 DNA. A D gene is named only where the DNA matches it firmly. A clone size is listed for some rows: how often the clone was seen (once, few, many), or a class if it is expanded.

TRBV5-4	TRBJ1-1	-	13	-	CASTRQDNTEAFF	TGTGCCAGCACCAGACAGGATAACACTGAAGCTTTCTTT
TRBV7-9	TRBJ1-1	TRBD1	14	-	CASSLTGKNTEAFF	TGTGCCAGCAGCTTGACAGGGAAGAACACTGAAGCTTTCTTT
TRBV5-1	TRBJ1-1	-	16	-	CASSLVGAGMNTEAFF	TGCGCCAGCAGCTTGGTGGGGGCTGGGATGAACACTGAAGCTTTCTTT
TRBV14	TRBJ2-3	TRBD2	14	-	CASSQGAGGHTQYF	TGTGCCAGCAGCCAAGGGGCGGGGGGCCATACGCAGTATTTT
TRBV2	TRBJ1-1	TRBD1	13	-	CASRPTTGAEAFF	TGTGCCAGCAGGCCTACTACAGGGGCTGAAGCTTTCTTT
TRBV7-9	TRBJ1-2	-	13	-	CASSLGGAYGYTF	TGTGCCAGCAGCTTAGGGGGCGCCTATGGCTACACCTTC
TRBV7-9	TRBJ1-6	TRBD1	15	once	CASSPPRDRGSPLHF	TGTGCCAGCAGCCCCCCCCGGGACAGGGGTTCACCCCTCCACTTT
TRBV3-1/TRBV3-2	TRBJ1-5	-	16	few	CASSLGQPYSNQPQHF	TGTGCCAGCAGCCTCGGACAGCCTTATAGCAATCAGCCCCAGCATTTT
TRBV6-2/TRBV6-3	TRBJ2-7	-	19	many	CASSYSGSSKIQNPYEQYF	TGTGCCAGCAGTTACTCCGGGTCCTCGAAAATCCAGAACCCCTACGAGCAGTACTTC
TRBV18	TRBJ2-1	TRBD1	15	once	CASSPGTGSVNEQFF	TGTGCCAGCTCCCCCGGGACAGGGTCGGTCAATGAGCAGTTCTTC
TRBV2	TRBJ1-6	TRBD1	17	-	CASSEVLGQSYNSPLHF	TGTGCCAGCAGTGAAGTGCTGGGACAGTCCTATAATTCACCCCTCCACTTT
TRBV4-1	TRBJ1-1	TRBD1	14	-	CASSQPTGGTEAFF	TGCGCCAGCAGCCAACCGACAGGGGGCACTGAAGCTTTCTTT
TRBV11-1	TRBJ2-1	-	14	few	CASSFRADYNEQFF	TGTGCCAGCAGCTTTCGAGCCGACTACAATGAGCAGTTCTTC
TRBV28	TRBJ2-3	TRBD1	15	-	CASSRTGIDRNTQYF	TGTGCCAGCAGTAGGACAGGCATAGACCGAAATACGCAGTATTTT
TRBV29-1	TRBJ1-2	-	15	few	CSALEGGAGLYGYTF	TGCAGCGCTCTTGAAGGTGGAGCAGGGCTTTATGGCTACACCTTC
TRBV7-6	TRBJ1-1	-	13	-	CASQELANTEAFF	TGTGCCAGTCAGGAATTGGCCAACACTGAAGCTTTCTTT
TRBV5-8	TRBJ2-3	TRBD1	16	-	CASSLGQGVGTDTQYF	TGTGCCAGCAGCTTGGGACAGGGGGTTGGTACAGATACGCAGTATTTT
TRBV19	TRBJ1-2	TRBD1	13	-	CASSIAGQYGYTF	TGTGCCAGTAGTATCGCGGGACAGTATGGCTACACCTTC
TRBV28	TRBJ2-7	-	14	-	CASSFVDRTYEQYF	TGTGCCAGCAGTTTCGTAGACAGGACCTACGAGCAGTACTTC
TRBV7-2	TRBJ2-3	-	16	-	CASSTKLGQLTDTQYF	TGTGCCAGCAGCACCAAGCTTGGACAGCTTACAGATACGCAGTATTTT
TRBV5-3	TRBJ1-1	-	14	once	CARSLDGGGTEAFF	TGTGCCAGAAGCTTGGACGGTGGGGGGACTGAAGCTTTCTTT
TRBV6-5	TRBJ2-7	-	15	-	CASRMTAGQSYEQYF	TGTGCCAGCAGGATGACCGCGGGACAGTCCTACGAGCAGTACTTC
TRBV3-1/TRBV3-2	TRBJ2-5	TRBD1	16	once	CASSQDDRAPRGTQYF	TGTGCCAGCAGCCAAGATGACAGGGCGCCTCGGGGGACCCAGTACTTC
TRBV6-1	TRBJ1-2	-	11	-	CASSDPGGYTF	TGTGCCAGCAGTGATCCCGGGGGCTACACCTTC
TRBV11-2	TRBJ2-1	-	12	-	CASSSIGTLPIF	TGTGCCAGCAGCTCGATCGGGACACTCCCGATCTTC